This TCR beta chain derives from a study of T cell responses to AZD1222 COVID-19 vaccine. Data came from immunoSEQ multiplex PCR; TCRdb stores just in-frame clones and leaves some out. This table holds 120,000 or so clones, roughly 85% found once. The CDR3 is 17 amino acids. Germline lookup yields CDR1 SGDLS and CDR2 YYNGEE. Trimming cost V 0 bases and J 8 bases; bases outside gene matches: 6. In this sample, this clone turned up once. V usage is TRBV9 and J usage is TRBJ1-6; TRBD1 matches 12 bases. The sequencing used peripheral blood, collected on day 0 of AZD1222 vaccination. This sequence originates from an adult in good health. DNA for the CDR3: TGTGCCAGCAGCGTAGGGATCGGGACAGGGGGCCATTCACCCCTCCACTTT. Amino acids: CASSVGIGTGGHSPLHF.